This T cell receptor beta chain was recovered during a study of CD8 T cells in Susac syndrome. Study-level information: There were Susac syndrome patients who were therapy-naive at blood draw, others on corticosteroids, and others on intravenous immunoglobulin alone.

The germline gives CDR1 DFQATT, CDR2 SNEGSKA (reference sequence). CDR3 length equals 15 residues. V trimming: 0 bases; J trimming: 4 bases; junction bases outside the gene matches: 5. Random hexamers were used to reverse transcribe roughly 0.45 to 1 ug of RNA. The TCR beta CDR3 was amplified by immunoSEQ multiplex PCR across 54 Vbeta, 13 Jbeta. TCRdb re-derived calls from the immunoSEQ multiplex PCR reads in MiXCR, one entry per CDR3 protein. The sample shows around 190,000 distinct CDR3 sequences, 85% to 95% of them seen only once. TCR beta sequencing covered blood CD8+ and CD4+ T cells. TEMRA cells were FACS-enriched, while CD8+ and CD4+ T cells were negatively isolated.

The clonotype comes from a human donor with Susac syndrome. The sample was CD4+ T cells from PBMCs. The chain carries TRBV20-1 and TRBJ2-7; 11 nucleotides agree with TRBD2. The chain's CDR3 is CSARDPGTSGYEQYF. CDR3 in DNA: TGCAGTGCTAGAGACCCCGGGACTAGCGGATACGAGCAGTACTTC.